The present T cell receptor beta chain was sequenced within a study of cytomegalovirus exposure and HLA in healthy donors listed by TCRdb under 2017. For the wider study: According to an earlier analysis of 587 of the donors, 200 million or so T cells yielded 90 million to 140 million unique TCR beta sequences and approximately 300 Gb of sequence data. Roughly 300 gigabases of sequencing data and approximately 80 million unique TCR sequences were included in an early release covering over 600 HLA-typed donors. Of the roughly 390 genotyped donors, approximately 82% fell in the genetic ancestry cluster associated with self-reported Caucasian donors. The study was designed to test whether signatures of past pathogen exposure could be identified by cataloging public T cell receptors. The study profiled the T cell repertoires of around 700 subjects by immunosequencing and related them to cytomegalovirus serostatus. Besides the first cohort of about 730 subjects, a separate validation cohort made up of over 100 different subjects was used. The study combined high-throughput TCR immunosequencing, statistical association of individual TCRs with disease status, and machine learning to predict cytomegalovirus infection status. To study patterns of TCR occurrence, a later analysis re-analyzed previously published TCR beta repertoires from several hundred donors and added high-resolution HLA genotyping. Rather than using new phenotypic data, the later analysis identified candidate immune exposures from TCR beta sequences and from how often those sequences occurred across donors. An earlier analysis of fewer than 750 of the donors used high-throughput TCR beta sequencing to judge whether each TCR beta V gene segment behaved as functional or pseudogenic. Donor age, sex, ethnicity and CMV serostatus were collected together with the repertoire data. Genome-wide SNP genotypes for about 60% of the roughly 670 donors were used in a later genetic analysis, which treated that subset as a discovery cohort. All discovery cohort repertoires had been generated on a single sequencing platform. Class I and class II HLA loci were covered by the typing at four-digit resolution. Typing coverage varied by locus: about 620-640 donors for A, B, C, DRB1 and DQB1; 522 for DQA1; some 610 for DPA1; around 490 for DPB1. Four or five DR-DQ haplotypes were treated as single units for association and clustering because of strong linkage in the cohort. Among 398 genotyped donors of the cohort, an average of approximately 250,000 unique TCR beta nucleotide sequences were sequenced per donor, roughly 18% of them non-productive. What the work shows at the level of the full study, not this receptor alone: A few of the identified cytomegalovirus-associated TCR beta chains were confirmed in vitro to be specific for cytomegalovirus antigens. Roughly uniform sequencing depth across donors was assumed in presence/absence analyses, although this assumption may not hold. In a later analysis, HLA-associated TCR beta chains were found to be more clonally expanded and to have lower generation probabilities than equally common non-associated chains. In a later genetic analysis, a missense DCLRE1C variant was associated with V-gene and J-gene trimming of TCR beta chains, and the association was replicated in an independent cohort. An earlier analysis of approximately 590 of the donors showed that most TCR beta V segments appeared in productive rearrangements either about 90% or about 30% of the time, which broadly matched IMGT annotations. In a later analysis, most CMV-associated TCR beta chains were found to appear HLA-restricted, with HLA associations seemingly driven largely by CMV exposure. Specific HLA alleles were associated with over 15,000 TCR beta sequences at a false discovery rate of 0.05 in a later analysis. Because the 87-base-pair reads could not distinguish some IMGT-functional V segments, including TRBV6-2 and TRBV6-3, those segments were excluded. The earlier analysis of about 600 of the donors excluded approximately 17 rarely observed V segments, including chromosome 9 orphons, because counts were too low. A cluster of highly shared sequence variants was judged likely to be a technical artifact of the sequencing pipeline. Compared with the roughly 720-donor mean, donors in an Asian-associated ancestry cluster had fewer N-insertions in productive TCRs, according to a later genetic analysis. In a later analysis, TCR association rates were found to vary across HLA loci, with the most associated TCRs seen for DRB1 alleles and the fewest for HLA-C alleles. Only TCR beta chains were sequenced in this cohort, and the absence of alpha or paired-chain data limited detectable features. In the study, around 150 TCR beta chains were listed as associated with cytomegalovirus. The authors suggested that the approach could potentially be extended to other disease states and immunological phenotypes. HLA typing was unavailable for some donors at each locus, so association tests used only the typed subset. The classifier was reported to diagnose cytomegalovirus status with high specificity and sensitivity in both the original cohort and the validation cohort. A later analysis reported that several top co-occurrence clusters appeared linked to parvovirus B19, influenza, CMV and Epstein-Barr virus. A further reported finding was that TCR beta sequences accurately predicted the HLA-A and HLA-B alleles for most subjects in the first cohort. CMV serostatus was the only immune exposure information available for the cohort. Assigning TCR associations to individual alleles was difficult when HLA alleles, especially DR and DQ, strongly co-occurred. Most TCR sequences were observed very rarely across donors, whereas some public TCRs were present in many individuals. Linkage disequilibrium might explain the correlated functional status among segregating V segments, but an unknown experimental factor could not be excluded.

The library was produced with the immunoSEQ multiplex PCR assay. The multiplex PCR relied on a mix of 60 forward primers for TCR Vbeta segments and 13 reverse primers for TCR Jbeta segments. The CDR3 region of rearranged TCR beta genes was amplified from genomic DNA by a multiplex PCR assay. The Illumina HiSeq System was used to sequence the amplified TCR beta libraries as 87-base-pair reads. The paper's processing steps were these. Across the 670 or so repertoires, a later analysis counted 75 million to 90 million unique TCR beta chains, 8.5 million to 12 million of which were shared by at least two donors. Raw reads were error-corrected and collapsed into unique sequences with a nearest-neighbor algorithm that merged closely related sequences to remove PCR and sequencing errors. V, D and J gene segments were assigned by aligning CDR3 sequences to IMGT reference sequences. For a sequence to be retained, a match of at least six nucleotides to both a V gene segment and a J gene segment was required. Rearrangements were called productive when the CDR3 lacked stop codons and stayed in frame with V and J; all others were non-productive. CDR3 was defined according to IMGT convention as the region running from the second conserved V-encoded cysteine to the conserved J-encoded phenylalanine. The earlier analysis of 587 of the donors excluded any sequence lacking an unambiguous match to a single V gene segment. An earlier analysis of almost 600 of the donors classified V segments as functional when productive rearrangements were above 56.7% and as segregating when the standard deviation between donors was above 5%. A statistical classification framework was developed to diagnose cytomegalovirus status using the catalog of TCR beta chain sequences. V and J gene assignment, in a later analysis, came from comparing TCR nucleotide sequences with IMGT/GENE-DB human TR gene sequences. In a later analysis, CDR3 sequences and most-parsimonious VDJ recombination scenarios were assigned using the TCRdist pipeline. In a later analysis, each TCR beta chain was defined by its CDR3 amino acid sequence together with its V-gene family, and reads without a unique V-gene family were excluded. In a later analysis, 450 to 600 highly shared, low-generation-probability nucleotide sequences were removed to address suspected cross-contamination and a sequencing artifact. In a later analysis, a clonal expansion index was calculated for each public chain from normalized within-repertoire ranks of inferred template counts. A later analysis computed generation probabilities with a VDJ recombination model fitted to out-of-frame rearrangements, and checked the results against IGoR. A later analysis scored TCR-TCR, TCR-HLA and TCR-CMV co-occurrence with hypergeometric tests, applying a repertoire-size bias correction to TCR pairs. A later analysis estimated false discovery rates by permuting HLA or CMV assignments 20 times. In a later analysis, co-occurring TCRs were grouped with DBSCAN, and TCRdist sequence similarity was added when clustering was performed within HLA-allele-positive subsets. For co-occurrence clustering, repertoires with fewer than 30,000 or more than 120,000 public chains were excluded, along with five repertoires with anomalous nucleotide sharing. The table comes from immuneACCESS by way of TCRdb, which keeps in-frame sequences with V and J called. Part of the clones is missing from these tables; in studies checked, under half for an unresolved V gene and the rest for unknown reasons. The V and J calls and clone size were taken over from that table, and D and trimming were inferred from the DNA. The sample table records 140,000 to 150,000 clones; around three quarters of these occur just once. In total, the top ten clones hold around 6.7% of the sample.

The cohort consisted of more than 650 healthy bone marrow donors. At the time of sampling, every cohort member was nominally healthy, though immune exposures that went unrecorded were likely present. The donor tested CMV seropositive, placing the donor among the 290 or so seropositive members of the cohort. A peripheral blood sample was provided by each donor, and peripheral blood mononuclear cells were used for TCR beta sequencing. Genomic DNA was extracted from the blood cell samples with the Qiagen DNeasy Blood Extraction Kit. The CDR3 spans 16 residues, from the cysteine through the phenylalanine. Only the CDR3 region is kept as DNA, spanning 48 bases read in frame from base 1. The germline V gene yields KGHSH for CDR1 and LQKENI for CDR2. V trim: 3 bases; J trim: 5 bases; unmatched bases: 8. Comments on this clone: The antigen it binds to is not known. Per-nucleotide qualities are absent, and no much larger clonotype sits a single base away.

The receptor's source is a woman aged 40 to 50 in good health and CMV-seropositive. The sequenced material came from PBMCs. Recombination linked TRBV18 to TRBJ2-5; 11 nucleotides in the junction match TRBD1. The DNA reads as follows: TGTGCCAGCTCACCGTGGACAGGGGGCGCGTTCGAGACCCAGTACTTC. The encoded protein is CASSPWTGGAFETQYF. The full variable domain, completed from the reference TRBV18 and TRBJ2-5 proteins outside the CDR3, reads NAGVMQNPRHLVRRRGQEARLRCSPMKGHSHVYWYRQLPEEGLKFMVYLQKENIIDESGMPKERFSAEFPKEGPSILRIQQVVRGDSAAYFCASSPWTGGAFETQYFGPGTRLLVL.